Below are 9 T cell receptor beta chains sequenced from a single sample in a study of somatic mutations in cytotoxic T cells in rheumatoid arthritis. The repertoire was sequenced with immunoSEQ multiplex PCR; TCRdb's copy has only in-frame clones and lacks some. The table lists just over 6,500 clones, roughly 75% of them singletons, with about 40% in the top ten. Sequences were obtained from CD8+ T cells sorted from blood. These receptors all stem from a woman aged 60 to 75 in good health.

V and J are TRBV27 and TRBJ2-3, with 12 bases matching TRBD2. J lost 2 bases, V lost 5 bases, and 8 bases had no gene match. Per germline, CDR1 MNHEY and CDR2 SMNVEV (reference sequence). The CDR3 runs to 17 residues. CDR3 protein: CASSPRTSGAPTDTQYF. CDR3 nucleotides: TGTGCCAGCAGTCCCCGGACTAGCGGGGCCCCCACAGATACGCAGTATTTT.

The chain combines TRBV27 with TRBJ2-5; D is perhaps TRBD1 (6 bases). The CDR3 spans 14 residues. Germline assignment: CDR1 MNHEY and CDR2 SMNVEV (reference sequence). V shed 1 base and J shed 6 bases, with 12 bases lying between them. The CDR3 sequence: CASSLLGARKTQYF. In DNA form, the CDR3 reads TGTGCCAGCAGTTTATTGGGGGCTCGGAAGACCCAGTACTTC.

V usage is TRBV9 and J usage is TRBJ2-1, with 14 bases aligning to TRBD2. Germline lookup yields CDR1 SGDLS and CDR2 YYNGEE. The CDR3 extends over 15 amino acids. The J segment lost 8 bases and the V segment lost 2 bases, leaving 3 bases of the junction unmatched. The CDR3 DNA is TGTGCCAGCAGCGTGGCGGGACTAGCGGGAGATGAGCAGTTCTTC. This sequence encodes CASSVAGLAGDEQFF.

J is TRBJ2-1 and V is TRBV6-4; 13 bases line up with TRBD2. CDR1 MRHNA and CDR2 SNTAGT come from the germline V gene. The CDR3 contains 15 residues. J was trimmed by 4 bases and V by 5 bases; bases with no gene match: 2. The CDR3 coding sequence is TGTGCCAGCAGTCAGACTAGCGGGGGGTACAATGAGCAGTTCTTC. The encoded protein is CASSQTSGGYNEQFF.

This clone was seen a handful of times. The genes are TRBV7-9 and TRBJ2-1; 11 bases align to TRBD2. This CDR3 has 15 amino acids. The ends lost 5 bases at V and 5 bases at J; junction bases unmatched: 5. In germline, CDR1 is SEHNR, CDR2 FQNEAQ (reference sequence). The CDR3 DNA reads TGTGCCAGCAGCCACAGGACTAGCGGGCACAATGAGCAGTTCTTC. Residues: CASSHRTSGHNEQFF.

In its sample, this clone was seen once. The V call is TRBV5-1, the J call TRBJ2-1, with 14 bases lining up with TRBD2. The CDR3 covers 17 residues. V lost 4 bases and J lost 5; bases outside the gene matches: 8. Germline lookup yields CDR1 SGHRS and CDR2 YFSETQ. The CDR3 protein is CASSTGLAGERDNEQFF. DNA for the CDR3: TGCGCCAGCAGCACGGGACTAGCGGGGGAGAGAGACAATGAGCAGTTCTTC. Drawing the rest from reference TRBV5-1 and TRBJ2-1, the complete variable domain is KAGVTQTPRYLIKTRGQQVTLSCSPISGHRSVSWYQQTPGQGLQFLFEYFSETQRNKGNFPGRFSGRQFSNSRSEMNVSTLELGDSALYLCASSTGLAGERDNEQFFGPGTRLTVL.

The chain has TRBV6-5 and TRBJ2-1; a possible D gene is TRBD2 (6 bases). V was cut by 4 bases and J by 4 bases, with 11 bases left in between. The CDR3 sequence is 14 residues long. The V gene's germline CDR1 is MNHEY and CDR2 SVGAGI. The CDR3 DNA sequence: TGTGCCAGCAGTTGGGGACTGGAGTACAATGAGCAGTTCTTC. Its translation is CASSWGLEYNEQFF.

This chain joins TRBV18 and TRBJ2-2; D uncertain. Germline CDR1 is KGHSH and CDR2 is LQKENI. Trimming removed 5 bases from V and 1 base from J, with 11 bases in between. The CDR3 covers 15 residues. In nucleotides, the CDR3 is TGTGCCAGCTCAGGGCCAGACCAGAACACCGGGGAGCTGTTTTTT. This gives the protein CASSGPDQNTGELFF.

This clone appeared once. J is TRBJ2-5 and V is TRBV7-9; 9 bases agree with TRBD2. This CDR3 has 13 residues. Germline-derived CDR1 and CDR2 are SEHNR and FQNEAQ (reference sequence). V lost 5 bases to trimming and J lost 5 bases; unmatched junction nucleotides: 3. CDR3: CASSPSGAETQYF. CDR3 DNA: TGTGCCAGCAGCCCTAGCGGGGCGGAGACCCAGTACTTC.